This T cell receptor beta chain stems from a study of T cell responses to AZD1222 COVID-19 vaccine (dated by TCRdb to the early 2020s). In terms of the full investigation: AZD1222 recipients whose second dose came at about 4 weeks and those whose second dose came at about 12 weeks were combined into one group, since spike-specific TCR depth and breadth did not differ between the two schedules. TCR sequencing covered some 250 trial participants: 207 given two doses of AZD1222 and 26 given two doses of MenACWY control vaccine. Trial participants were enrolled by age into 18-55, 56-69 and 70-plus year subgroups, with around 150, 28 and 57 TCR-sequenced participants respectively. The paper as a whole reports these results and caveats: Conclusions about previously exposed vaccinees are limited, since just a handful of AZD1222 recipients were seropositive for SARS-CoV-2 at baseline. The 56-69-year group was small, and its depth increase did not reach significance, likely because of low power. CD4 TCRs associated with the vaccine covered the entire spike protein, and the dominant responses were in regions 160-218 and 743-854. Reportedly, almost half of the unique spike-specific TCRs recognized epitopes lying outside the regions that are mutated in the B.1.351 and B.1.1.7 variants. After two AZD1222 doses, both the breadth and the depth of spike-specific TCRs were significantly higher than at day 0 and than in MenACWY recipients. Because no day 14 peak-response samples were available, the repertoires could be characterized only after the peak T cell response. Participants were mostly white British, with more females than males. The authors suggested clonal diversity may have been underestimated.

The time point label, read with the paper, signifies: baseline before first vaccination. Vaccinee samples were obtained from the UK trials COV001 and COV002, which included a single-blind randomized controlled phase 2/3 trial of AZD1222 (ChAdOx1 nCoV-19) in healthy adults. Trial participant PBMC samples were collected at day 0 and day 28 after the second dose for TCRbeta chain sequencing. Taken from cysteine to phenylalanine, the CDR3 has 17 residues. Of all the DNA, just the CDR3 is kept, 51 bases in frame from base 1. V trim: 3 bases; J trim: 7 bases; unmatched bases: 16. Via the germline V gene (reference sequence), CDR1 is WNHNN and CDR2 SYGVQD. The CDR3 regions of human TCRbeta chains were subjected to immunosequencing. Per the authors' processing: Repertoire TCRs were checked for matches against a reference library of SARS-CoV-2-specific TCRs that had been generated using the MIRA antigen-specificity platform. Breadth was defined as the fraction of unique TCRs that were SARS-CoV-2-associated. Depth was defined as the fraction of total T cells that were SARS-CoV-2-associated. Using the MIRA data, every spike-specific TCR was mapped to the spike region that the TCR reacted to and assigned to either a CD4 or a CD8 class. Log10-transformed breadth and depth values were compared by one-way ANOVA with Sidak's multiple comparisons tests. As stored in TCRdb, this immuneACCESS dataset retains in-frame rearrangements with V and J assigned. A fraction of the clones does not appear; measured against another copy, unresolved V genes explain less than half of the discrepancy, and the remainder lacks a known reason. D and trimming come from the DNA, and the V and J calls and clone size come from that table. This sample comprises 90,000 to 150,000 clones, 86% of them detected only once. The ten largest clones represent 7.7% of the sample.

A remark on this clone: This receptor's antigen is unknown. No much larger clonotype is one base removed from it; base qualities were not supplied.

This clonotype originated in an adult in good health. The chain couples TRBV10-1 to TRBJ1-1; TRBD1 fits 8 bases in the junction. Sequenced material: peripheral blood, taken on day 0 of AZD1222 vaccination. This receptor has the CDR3 CASSDYGQGKRDIEAFF. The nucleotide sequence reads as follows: TGCGCCAGCAGTGATTACGGACAGGGCAAGAGGGACATTGAAGCTTTCTTT.